One sample yielded the 25 T cell receptor beta chains listed below, sequenced in a study of blood T cell repertoires in COVID-19. The repertoire was sequenced with immunoSEQ multiplex PCR; TCRdb's copy has only in-frame clones and lacks some. The top ten clones hold approximately 9.1% of a sample with fewer than 75,000 clones, roughly 90% of them seen once. Specimen: peripheral blood. These receptors were collected from a human donor in a cohort sampled during active COVID-19.

Concerning this clone: The junction departs from germline at one end; a sequencing error may be responsible. The chain employs TRBV4-3 and TRBJ1-1; 8 bases map to TRBD1. The CDR3 runs to 15 residues. Germline V gene sequence: CDR1 LGHNA, CDR2 YSLEER. This CDR3 reads CASSQAQGVNSEAFF. Here the CDR3 DNA reads TGCGCCAGCAGCCAGGCACAGGGGGTCAACAGTGAAGCTTTCTTT.

The chain has TRBV5-6 and TRBJ1-4; 8 positions agree with TRBD1. CDR1 and CDR2 (germline): SGHDT, YYEEEE. J gave up 4 bases and V 2 bases, and 4 bases lay outside the gene matches. The CDR3 spans 15 residues. The CDR3 DNA follows: TGTGCCAGCAGCTTAAGACAGGGGCTTAATGAAAAACTGTTTTTT. Encoded protein: CASSLRQGLNEKLFF. Full variable domain (outside the CDR3, taken from reference TRBV5-6 and TRBJ1-4): DAGVTQSPTHLIKTRGQQVTLRCSPKSGHDTVSWYQQALGQGPQFIFQYYEEEERQRGNFPDRFSGHQFPNYSSELNVNALLLGDSALYLCASSLRQGLNEKLFFGSGTQLSVL.

The chain carries TRBV28 and TRBJ2-7; TRBD1 matches at 12 bases. V lost 2 bases, J lost 4 bases, and 9 bases stayed unmatched. Germline CDR1 is MDHEN and CDR2 is SYDVKM. CDR3 length: 17 amino acids. The CDR3 DNA reads as TGTGCCAGCAGTTTACCCGGGACAGGGGGCCTGCCTTACGAGCAGTACTTC. It encodes CASSLPGTGGLPYEQYF.

The V and J genes are TRBV7-2 and TRBJ2-1; 7 nucleotides agree with TRBD2. Germline CDR1 reads SGHTA; CDR2 reads FQGNSA. With 3 bases clipped from V and 8 bases from J, the junction kept 10 bases outside the gene matches. This CDR3 has 15 amino acids. The CDR3 DNA is TGTGCCAGCAGCTTGAGCGGGACCCCCGAAGATGAGCAGTTCTTC. Its protein is CASSLSGTPEDEQFF.

V usage is TRBV19 and J usage is TRBJ2-1; 7 bases align to TRBD2. CDR1 is LNHDA and CDR2 is SQIVND in the germline V gene (reference sequence). V shed 4 bases and J 2 bases; nucleotides not matched to a gene: 5. The CDR3 runs to 15 residues. CDR3: CASSTPGLTYNEQFF. CDR3 nucleotide sequence: TGTGCCAGTAGTACCCCGGGACTAACCTACAATGAGCAGTTCTTC.

The rearrangement uses TRBV11-3 and TRBJ2-7; 13 bases are a match to TRBD2. The junction had 7 bases not matched to a gene; V was cut back by 3 bases and J by 2 bases. The germline CDR1 and CDR2 sequences are SGHNT and YENEEA. This CDR3 has 17 residues. The CDR3 loop reads CASSLTPGLAGTYEQYF. The CDR3, as DNA: TGTGCCAGCAGCTTGACCCCGGGACTAGCGGGAACCTACGAGCAGTACTTC.

The V and J genes are TRBV7-3 and TRBJ2-1, with D possibly matching TRBD1 (6 bases). The CDR3 is 15 residues long. Germline V gene lookup returns CDR1 SGHTA and CDR2 FQGTGA. Trimming removed 4 bases at V and 5 bases at J, with 15 bases between. The CDR3 sequence: CASSSPTDSHNEQFF. DNA of the CDR3: TGTGCCAGCAGCTCACCGACGGACAGCCACAATGAGCAGTTCTTC.

This clone has just one count. The chain couples TRBV27 to TRBJ2-3; 11 positions agree with TRBD2. The CDR3 totals 18 residues. J gave up 6 bases and V 5 bases, and 16 bases lay outside the gene matches. Per germline, CDR1 MNHEY and CDR2 SMNVEV (reference sequence). The CDR3, as DNA: TGTGCCAGCAGTCGCTCCCGGCCTAGCGGGAGGAAGGGGGATACGCAGTATTTT. As protein: CASSRSRPSGRKGDTQYF.

The rearrangement joins TRBV19 to TRBJ2-1; 11 positions match TRBD1. The CDR3 extends over 15 amino acids. CDR1 and CDR2 (germline): LNHDA, SQIVND (reference sequence). V was clipped by 4 bases and J by 3 bases; unmatched bases: 2. CDR3 loop: CASSRDRGGYNEQFF. For the CDR3, the DNA is TGTGCCAGTAGTAGGGACAGGGGGGGCTACAATGAGCAGTTCTTC.

V gene TRBV2 combines with J gene TRBJ2-2; 7 nucleotides line up with TRBD1. The CDR3 loop spans 14 amino acids. CDR1 and CDR2 from the germline V gene are SNHLY and FYNNEI. V lost 6 bases, J lost 7 bases, and 8 bases stayed unmatched. For the CDR3, the DNA is TGTGCCAGCAGAGCCACAGGGGTGATCGGGGAGCTGTTTTTT. As protein: CASRATGVIGELFF.

The chain is built from TRBV5-4 and TRBJ2-7, with D tentatively TRBD2 (6 bases). Germline lookup yields CDR1 SGHNT and CDR2 YYREEE (reference sequence). Deletions cut 5 bases from V and 3 bases from J, with 12 bases between. This CDR3 contains 13 residues. The CDR3 DNA is TGTGCCAGCAGTCAGGACGGGAGCTACGAGCAGTACTTC. It codes for CASSQDGSYEQYF.

This clone was seen only once. The chain employs TRBV27 and TRBJ1-6; 8 nucleotides agree with TRBD1. V lost 6 bases, J lost 11 bases, and 3 bases stayed unmatched. The CDR3 is 12 residues long. Germline-derived CDR1 and CDR2 are MNHEY and SMNVEV (reference sequence). CDR3 DNA sequence: TGTGCCAGCAGCAACAGGGGGACACCCCTCCACTTT. It translates to CASSNRGTPLHF.

J is TRBJ2-1 and V is TRBV5-4, with a weak D call TRBD2 (6 bases). Trimming removed 4 bases from V and 2 bases from J, with 16 bases in between. This CDR3 has 16 residues. Germline V gene lookup returns CDR1 SGHNT and CDR2 YYREEE (reference sequence). CDR3 protein: CASSLRLAMPYNEQFF. The CDR3 region has the DNA TGTGCCAGCAGCCTCCGTCTAGCGATGCCCTACAATGAGCAGTTCTTC.

The V and J genes are TRBV18 and TRBJ2-2; 13 bases agree with TRBD2. CDR1 and CDR2 from the germline V gene are KGHSH and LQKENI. The CDR3 is made up of 18 amino acids. Unmatched junction bases numbered 5, after V lost 2 bases and J lost 2 bases. The CDR3 protein is CASSPVTSGRSNTGELFF. The CDR3 bases are TGTGCCAGCTCACCAGTGACTAGCGGGAGGAGTAACACCGGGGAGCTGTTTTTT. Full variable domain (rest looked up from reference TRBV18 and TRBJ2-2): NAGVMQNPRHLVRRRGQEARLRCSPMKGHSHVYWYRQLPEEGLKFMVYLQKENIIDESGMPKERFSAEFPKEGPSILRIQQVVRGDSAAYFCASSPVTSGRSNTGELFFGEGSRLTVL.

The J gene is TRBJ1-6, the V gene TRBV27; D might be TRBD1 (6 bases). CDR3 length: 15 amino acids. V was clipped by 4 bases and J by 7 bases, with 14 bases between them. Looked up from germline, CDR1 is MNHEY and CDR2 is SMNVEV (reference sequence). Here the CDR3 DNA reads TGTGCCAGCAGTTCCCCGCGACAGGTAAATTCACCCCTCCACTTT. As protein: CASSSPRQVNSPLHF.

This rearrangement joins TRBV5-5 to TRBJ2-5; 8 bases line up with TRBD1. The V gene's germline CDR1 is SGHKS and CDR2 YYEKEE (reference sequence). The ends lost 1 base at V and 5 bases at J; junction bases unmatched: 13. The CDR3 spans 17 residues. In DNA form, the CDR3 reads TGTGCCAGCAGCTTGCAGGGACAGGCGGGTGGGCTGGAGACCCAGTACTTC. Amino acid sequence: CASSLQGQAGGLETQYF.

This clone was seen more than once but under ten times. This chain joins TRBV30 and TRBJ1-3; no definite D call. This CDR3 spans 14 amino acids. CDR1 and CDR2 (germline): GTSNPN, SVGIG (reference sequence). Trimming removed 1 base at V and 0 bases at J, with 7 bases between. CDR3 coding DNA: TGTGCCTGGAGTGCCGACTTCTCTGGAAACACCATATATTTT. The encoded protein is CAWSADFSGNTIYF. The entire variable domain, with the rest obtained from reference TRBV30 and TRBJ1-3, is as follows: SQTIHQWPATLVQPVGSPLSLECTVEGTSNPNLYWYRQAAGRGLQLLFYSVGIGQISSEVPQNLSASRPQDRQFILSSKKLLLSDSGFYLCAWSADFSGNTIYFGEGSWLTVV.

CDR3 coding DNA: TGTGCAAGTCGCTTAATAGGGGGACAGGGGGTGGGAAAACTGTTTTTT. Translation: CASRLIGGQGVGKLFF. The V and J genes are TRBV12-2 and TRBJ1-4; whether TRBD1, the table's D call, matches the DNA was not checked. TRBV12-2 is an annotated pseudogene. This CDR3 contains 16 residues.

The chain recombines TRBV28 with TRBJ2-7; 13 bases agree with TRBD2. In germline, CDR1 is MDHEN, CDR2 SYDVKM. Trimming cost V 6 bases and J 3 bases; bases outside gene matches: 11. This CDR3 is 17 amino acids long. Here the CDR3 DNA reads TGTGCCAGCAGGCCACCCCCTGGACTAGCGGGAGACTACGAGCAGTACTTC. It yields the protein CASRPPPGLAGDYEQYF. The variable domain in full, with the rest retrieved from reference TRBV28 and TRBJ2-7, is DVKVTQSSRYLVKRTGEKVFLECVQDMDHENMFWYRQDPGLGLRLIYFSYDVKMKEKGDIPEGYSVSREKKERFSLILESASTNQTSMYLCASRPPPGLAGDYEQYFGPGTRLTVT.

The table lists this clone with a count of one. The chain carries TRBV6-1 and TRBJ2-3; 10 nucleotides align to TRBD2. Germline CDR1 is MNHNS and CDR2 is SASEGT. The CDR3 sequence is 15 residues long. Unmatched junction bases numbered 4, after V lost 3 bases and J lost 4 bases. CDR3 region: CASSDEAGGPDTQYF. CDR3 coding DNA: TGTGCCAGCAGTGATGAAGCGGGAGGGCCAGATACGCAGTATTTT.

The J gene is TRBJ2-5, the V gene TRBV5-6, with D possibly matching TRBD1 (6 bases). The CDR3 is made up of 15 amino acids. The germline V and J ends were trimmed by 3 bases and 5 bases, with 17 bases remaining between them. Germline V lookup: CDR1 SGHDT, CDR2 YYEEEE. In DNA, the CDR3 is TGTGCCAGCAGCTCGGTGGGGTGGGGGCGTGAGACCCAGTACTTC. Encoded protein: CASSSVGWGRETQYF.

CDR3: CASSTDRYDSNQPQHF. CDR3 nucleotide sequence: TGTGCCAGTAGTACCGACAGGTATGATAGCAATCAGCCCCAGCATTTT. The chain couples TRBV19 to TRBJ1-5, with D perhaps TRBD1 (6 bases). V lost 4 bases and J 0 bases, leaving 13 bases between the germline ends. The CDR3 spans 16 residues. Germline V lookup: CDR1 LNHDA, CDR2 SQIVND (reference sequence).

The gene calls are TRBV3-1 (or the pseudogene TRBV3-2) and TRBJ2-1, with 8 positions matching TRBD1. Per the germline V gene, CDR1 is LGHDT and CDR2 is YNNKEL (reference sequence). V was clipped by 6 bases and J by 1 base; unmatched bases: 2. CDR3 length: 14 residues. CDR3 sequence: CASRGQGSYNEQFF. For the CDR3, the DNA is TGTGCCAGCAGAGGACAGGGTTCCTACAATGAGCAGTTCTTC.

V and J are TRBV5-8 and TRBJ2-3; possible D gene TRBD2, 6 bases. The germline gives CDR1 SGHTS, CDR2 YDEGEE. The length of the CDR3 is 14 residues. Between the trimmed V and J ends, which lost 2 bases and 6 bases, there was a span of 13 bases. The CDR3 DNA sequence: TGTGCCAGCAGCTTAGGACCAAGCGGGGATACGCAGTATTTT. This encodes CASSLGPSGDTQYF.

The V and J genes are TRBV4-2 and TRBJ2-7; 9 bases are a match to TRBD1. The CDR3 totals 15 residues. The V and J ends lost 3 bases and 5 bases, in that order; junction bases with no gene match: 8. Germline CDR1 is LGHNA and CDR2 is YNFKEQ. This CDR3 is CASSHQGQGLDEQYF. DNA for the CDR3: TGTGCCAGCAGCCACCAAGGACAGGGGTTGGACGAGCAGTACTTC.